The clone carrying this T cell receptor (beta chain) has ten or more counts. The antigen remains unidentified. The entry originates in a study of T cell repertoires in cytomegalovirus infection. The overall study: CMV infection plus the matching HLA type was flagged by public TCR beta signatures.

A single record per CDR3 protein comes from TCRdb applying MiXCR to the reads. The table lists more than 650,000 distinct CDR3 sequences, approximately 40% of them singletons, with 2.5% to 3.5% in the top ten. CDR3 length equals 14 residues. With 4 bases clipped from V and 2 bases from J, the junction kept 2 bases outside the gene matches. The germline V gene encodes CDR1 KGHDR and CDR2 SFDVKD. Notes on the study in general: Dominating the ex vivo response were TCR beta clonotypes that were CMV-specific and HLA-C-restricted. Based on cumulative public TCR beta family frequency, carriers of CMV plus the relevant HLA were identified.

This TCR was recovered from a human donor in good health (CMV status not recorded). Some clones in this sample may be carry-over from other donors' samples. The material sequenced was PBMCs. The chain couples TRBV24-1 to TRBJ1-2; 8 positions agree with TRBD1. The CDR3 region is CATSEGQENYGYTF. CDR3 DNA: TGTGCCACCAGTGAGGGACAGGAAAACTATGGCTACACCTTC.